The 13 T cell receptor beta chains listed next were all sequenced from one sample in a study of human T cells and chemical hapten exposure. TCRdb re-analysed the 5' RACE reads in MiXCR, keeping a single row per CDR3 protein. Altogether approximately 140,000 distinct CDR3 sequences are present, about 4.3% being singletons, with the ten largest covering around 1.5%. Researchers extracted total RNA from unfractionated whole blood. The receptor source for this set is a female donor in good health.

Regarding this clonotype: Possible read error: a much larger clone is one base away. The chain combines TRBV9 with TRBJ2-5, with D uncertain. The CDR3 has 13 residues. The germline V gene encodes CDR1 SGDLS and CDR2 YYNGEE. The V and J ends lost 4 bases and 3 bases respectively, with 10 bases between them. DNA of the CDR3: TGTGCCAGCAGCCCCTGTGGGGAAGAGACCCAGTACTTC. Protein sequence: CASSPCGEETQYF.

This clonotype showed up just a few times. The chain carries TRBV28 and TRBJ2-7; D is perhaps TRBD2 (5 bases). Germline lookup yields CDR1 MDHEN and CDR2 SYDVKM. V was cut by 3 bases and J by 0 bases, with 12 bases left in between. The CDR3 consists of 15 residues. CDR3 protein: CASSFGGLSSYEQYF. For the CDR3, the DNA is TGTGCCAGCAGTTTTGGCGGGTTATCCTCCTACGAGCAGTACTTC.

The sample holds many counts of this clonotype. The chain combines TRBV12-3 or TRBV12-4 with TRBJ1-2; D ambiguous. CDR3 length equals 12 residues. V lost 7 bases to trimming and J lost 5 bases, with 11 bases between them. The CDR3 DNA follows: TGTGCCAGCACGCGGGGATCGTATGGCTACACCTTC. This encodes CASTRGSYGYTF.

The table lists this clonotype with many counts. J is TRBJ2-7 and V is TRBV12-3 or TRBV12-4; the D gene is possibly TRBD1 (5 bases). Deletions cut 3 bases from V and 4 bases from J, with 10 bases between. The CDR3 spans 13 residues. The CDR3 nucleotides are TGTGCCAGCAGTTTTCAGGGAAAGTACGAGCAGTACTTC. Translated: CASSFQGKYEQYF.

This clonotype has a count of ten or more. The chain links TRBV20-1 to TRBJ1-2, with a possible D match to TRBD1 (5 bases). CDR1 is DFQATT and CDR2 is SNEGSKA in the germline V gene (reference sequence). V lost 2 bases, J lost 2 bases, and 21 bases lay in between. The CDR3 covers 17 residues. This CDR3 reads CSARLSGQGKKNYGYTF. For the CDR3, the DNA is TGCAGTGCTAGACTGAGTGGCCAGGGAAAAAAAAACTATGGCTACACCTTC.

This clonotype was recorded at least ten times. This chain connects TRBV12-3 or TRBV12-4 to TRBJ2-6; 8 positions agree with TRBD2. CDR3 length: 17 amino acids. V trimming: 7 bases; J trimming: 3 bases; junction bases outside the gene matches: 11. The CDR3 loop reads CASNLPMAGGGANVLTF. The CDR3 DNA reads TGTGCCAGCAATCTCCCAATGGCGGGGGGTGGGGCCAACGTCCTGACTTTC.

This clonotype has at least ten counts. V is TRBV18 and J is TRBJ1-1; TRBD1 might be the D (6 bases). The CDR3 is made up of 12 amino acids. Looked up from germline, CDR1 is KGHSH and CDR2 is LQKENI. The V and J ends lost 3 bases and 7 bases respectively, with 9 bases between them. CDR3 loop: CASSPLDSEAFF. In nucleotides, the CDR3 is TGTGCCAGCTCACCTCTGGACAGTGAAGCTTTCTTT.

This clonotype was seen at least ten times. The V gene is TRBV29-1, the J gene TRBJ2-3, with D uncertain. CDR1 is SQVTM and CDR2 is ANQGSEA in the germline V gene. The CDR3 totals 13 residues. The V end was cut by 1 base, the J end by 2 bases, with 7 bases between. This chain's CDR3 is CSVEAGSTDTQYF. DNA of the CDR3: TGCAGCGTTGAAGCCGGGTCCACAGATACGCAGTATTTT.

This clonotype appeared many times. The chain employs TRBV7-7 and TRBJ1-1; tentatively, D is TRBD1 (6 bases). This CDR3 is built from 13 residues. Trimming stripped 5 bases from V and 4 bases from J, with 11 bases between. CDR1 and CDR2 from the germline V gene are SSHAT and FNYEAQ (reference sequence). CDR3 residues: CASSPIRGTEAFF. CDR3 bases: TGTGCCAGCAGCCCGATCAGGGGCACTGAAGCTTTCTTT.

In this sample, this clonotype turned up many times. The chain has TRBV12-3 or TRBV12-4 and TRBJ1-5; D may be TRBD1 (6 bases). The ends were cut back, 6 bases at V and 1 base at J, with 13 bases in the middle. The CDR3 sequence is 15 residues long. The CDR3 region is CASSPGGASNQPQHF. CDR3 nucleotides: TGTGCCAGCAGCCCCGGGGGCGCGAGCAATCAGCCCCAGCATTTT.

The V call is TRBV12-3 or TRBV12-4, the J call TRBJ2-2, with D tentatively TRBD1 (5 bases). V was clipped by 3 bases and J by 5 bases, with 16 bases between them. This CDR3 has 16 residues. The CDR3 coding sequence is TGTGCCAGCAGTTTGTTGCTGGGGCAAGGTACCGGGGAGCTGTTTTTT. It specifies CASSLLLGQGTGELFF.

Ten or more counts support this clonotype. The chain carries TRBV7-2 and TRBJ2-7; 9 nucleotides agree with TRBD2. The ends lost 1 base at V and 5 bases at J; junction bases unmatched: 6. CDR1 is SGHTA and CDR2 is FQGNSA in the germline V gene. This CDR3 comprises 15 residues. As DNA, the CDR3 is TGTGCCAGCAGCTTAGTTGCGGGGGGGCCCAACGAGCAGTACTTC. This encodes CASSLVAGGPNEQYF.

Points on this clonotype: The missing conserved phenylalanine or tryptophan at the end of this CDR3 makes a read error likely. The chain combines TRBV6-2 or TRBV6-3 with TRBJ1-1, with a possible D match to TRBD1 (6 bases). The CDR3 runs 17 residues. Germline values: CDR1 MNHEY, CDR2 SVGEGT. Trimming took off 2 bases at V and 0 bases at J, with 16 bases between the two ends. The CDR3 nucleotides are TGTGCCAGCAGTTACCCGCGTGGGGGGCTCATGAACACTGAAGCTTTCCTT. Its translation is CASSYPRGGLMNTEAFL.